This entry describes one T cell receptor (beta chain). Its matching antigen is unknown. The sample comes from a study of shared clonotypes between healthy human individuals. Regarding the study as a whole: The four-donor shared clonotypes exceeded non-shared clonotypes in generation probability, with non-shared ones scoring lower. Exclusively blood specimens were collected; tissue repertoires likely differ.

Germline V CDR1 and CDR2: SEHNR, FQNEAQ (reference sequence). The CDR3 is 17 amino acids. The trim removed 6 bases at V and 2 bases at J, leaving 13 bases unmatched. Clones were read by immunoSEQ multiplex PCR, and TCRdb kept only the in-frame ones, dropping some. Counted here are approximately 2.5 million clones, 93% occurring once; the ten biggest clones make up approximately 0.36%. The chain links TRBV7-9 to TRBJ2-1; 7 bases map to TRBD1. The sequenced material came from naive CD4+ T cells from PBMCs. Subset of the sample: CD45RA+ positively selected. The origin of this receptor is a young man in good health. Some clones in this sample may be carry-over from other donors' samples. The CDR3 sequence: CASRPQGDWGTYNEQFF. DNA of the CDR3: TGTGCCAGCAGACCTCAGGGGGATTGGGGGACCTACAATGAGCAGTTCTTC.